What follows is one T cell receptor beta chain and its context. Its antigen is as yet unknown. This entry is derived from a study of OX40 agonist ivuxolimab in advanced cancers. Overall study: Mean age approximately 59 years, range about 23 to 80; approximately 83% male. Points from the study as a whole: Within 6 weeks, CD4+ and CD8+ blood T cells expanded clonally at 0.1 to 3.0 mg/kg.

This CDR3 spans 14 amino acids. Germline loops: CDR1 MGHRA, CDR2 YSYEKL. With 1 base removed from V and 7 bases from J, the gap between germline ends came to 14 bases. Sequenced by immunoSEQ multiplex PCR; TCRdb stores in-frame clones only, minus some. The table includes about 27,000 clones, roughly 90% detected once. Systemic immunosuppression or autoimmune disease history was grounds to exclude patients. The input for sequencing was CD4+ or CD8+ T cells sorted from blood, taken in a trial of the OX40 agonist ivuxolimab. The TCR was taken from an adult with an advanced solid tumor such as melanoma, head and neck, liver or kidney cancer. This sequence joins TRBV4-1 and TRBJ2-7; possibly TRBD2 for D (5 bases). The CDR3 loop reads CASSQAIYPGEQYF. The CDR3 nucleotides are TGCGCCAGCAGCCAAGCAATTTATCCGGGGGAGCAGTACTTC.